This T cell receptor beta chain emerged from a study of OX40 agonist ivuxolimab in advanced cancers. Overall study: The dose of intravenous ivuxolimab that patients received every 2 weeks ranged from 0.01 to 10 mg/kg. Overall study results and limits: Also present in some nonresponders was a low level of normalized T-cell clonal expansion.

Comments on this clone: Its antigen is currently unknown.

Individuals having autoimmune disease history or systemic immunosuppression were not enrolled. The repertoire was sequenced with immunoSEQ multiplex PCR; TCRdb's copy has only in-frame clones and lacks some. Seen here are 30,000 or so clones, approximately 80% observed once, and the top ten hold roughly 15%. The germline gives CDR1 LNHDA, CDR2 SQIVND (reference sequence). The V end was cut by 2 bases, the J end by 2 bases, with 10 bases between. This CDR3 has 14 amino acids. This TCR was recovered from an adult with an advanced solid tumor such as melanoma, head and neck, liver or kidney cancer. The sequencing used CD4+ or CD8+ T cells sorted from blood, collected in a trial of the OX40 agonist ivuxolimab. The chain joins TRBV19 to TRBJ2-7, with D perhaps matching TRBD2 (5 bases). The CDR3 DNA is TGTGCCAGTAGTATACAAGGAGGAACCTACGAGCAGTACTTC. Its translation: CASSIQGGTYEQYF.